The present entry profiles one T cell receptor beta chain with its context. The antigen it binds to is not known. The input lacks base qualities; no much larger clone sits a single base away. The donors belonged to the validation cohort of over a hundred subjects, which was separate from the approximately 660-subject first cohort. This specimen comes from a study of cytomegalovirus exposure and HLA in healthy donors (dated by TCRdb to about 2017). Background for the entire study: The 650 to 800 repertoires of the first cohort and the roughly 110 validation repertoires were produced on the same platform, according to a later analysis. Along with the roughly 710-subject first cohort, a separate validation cohort of over a hundred different subjects was used. The study aimed to test whether signatures of past pathogen exposure could be identified by cataloging public T cell receptors. To predict cytomegalovirus infection status, the study brought together high-throughput TCR immunosequencing, statistical association of individual TCRs with disease status, and machine learning. Broader findings and caveats from the paper: The study gave a list of roughly 150 TCR beta chains associated with cytomegalovirus. While some public TCRs were present in many individuals, most TCR sequences turned up only very rarely across donors. In vitro tests confirmed that a few of the cytomegalovirus-associated TCR beta chains recognize cytomegalovirus antigens. The validation cohort had no HLA typing available for a later analysis, so co-occurrence within that cohort was assessed over all 130 or so repertoires. A later analysis found that TCRs clustered in the first cohort also tended to co-occur in the roughly 110 validation repertoires, with 94% of cluster scores above 0. Cytomegalovirus status was reported to be diagnosed by the classifier with high specificity and sensitivity in both the original and validation cohorts. It was suggested by the authors that the approach could potentially be generalized to other disease states and immunological phenotypes.

Receptors were amplified or captured by the immunoSEQ multiplex PCR assay. Processing in the source paper ran as follows. A statistical classification framework was built to diagnose cytomegalovirus status from the catalog of TCR beta chain sequences. TCRdb provides this immuneACCESS table in a form limited to in-frame rearrangements. Some clones are lacking; in checked studies, under half of them reflect an unresolved V gene, and why the rest are absent is not known. Clone size and the V and J calls come from that table; the DNA yielded D and trimming. Across this sample there are over 250,000 clones, with approximately 86% seen only once. Clones ranked in the top ten supply around 1% of the sample. For this chain, trimming is 3 bases at the V end and 4 bases at the J end, and the number of junction bases without a gene match is 4. The germline V gene provides CDR1 SGHRS and CDR2 YFSETQ. The CDR3, from cysteine to phenylalanine, totals 14 residues. Only the CDR3 DNA stays, 42 bases, in frame from base 1.

The sample comprised PBMCs. The TCR sequence derives from a young woman in good health and CMV-seronegative. The chain is made from TRBV5-1 and TRBJ1-5; 7 middle bases align to TRBD1. The CDR3 amino acid sequence is: CASSSGTENQPQHF. The nucleotides are TGCGCCAGCAGCTCCGGGACAGAGAATCAGCCCCAGCATTTT.